These 31 T cell receptor beta chains were all obtained from the same sample, sequenced in a study of spatial heterogeneity in lung cancer. Findings of the study overall: Mutation tallies in tumors tracked expanded intratumoral alpha and beta TCR counts.

These receptors' targets are unknown. TCRdb itself ran the 5' RACE reads through MiXCR, one entry per CDR3 protein. The table has approximately 9,500 distinct CDR3 sequences, roughly 12% seen once. Time point reported: sample taken at primary tumor resection. The sequencing used lung tumor tissue, collected at surgery. Receptors originate from a male donor with early-stage non-small cell lung cancer.

Many counts were recorded for this clonotype. Since it is a stray read in a library aimed at alpha chains, this beta chain has a size that is not meaningful. The rearrangement joins TRBV6-5 to TRBJ2-7, with D perhaps TRBD2 (5 bases). Germline V gene data show CDR1 as MNHEY and CDR2 as SVGAGI. Trimming cost V 0 bases and J 5 bases, with 20 bases left between them. The CDR3 totals 17 residues. CDR3 sequence (DNA): TGTGCCAGCAGTTACTCAGGGCGGGTGGCTAGCCGTCACGAGCAGTACTTC. This sequence encodes CASSYSGRVASRHEQYF.

This clonotype was seen ten or more times. The library was prepared for alpha chains; this beta chain is a stray read, so its frequency means little. The chain is built from TRBV7-9 and TRBJ2-1, with 13 bases identical to TRBD2. The CDR3 extends over 15 amino acids. Germline-derived CDR1 and CDR2 are SEHNR and FQNEAQ (reference sequence). V gave up 5 bases and J gave up 7 bases; unmatched junction bases: 5. The CDR3 sequence is CASSEGLAGPNEQFF. The DNA of the CDR3 is TGTGCCAGCAGCGAGGGACTAGCGGGGCCTAATGAGCAGTTCTTC.

This clonotype was observed many times. Within a library made for alpha chains, this beta chain is off target, and its count is uninformative. The gene calls are TRBV20-1 and TRBJ2-1, with D hard to call. V lost 2 bases and J 3 bases, leaving 14 bases between the germline ends. This CDR3 comprises 15 residues. Germline-derived CDR1 and CDR2 are DFQATT and SNEGSKA (reference sequence). As DNA, the CDR3 is TGCAGTGCTAGAAGAGGTACTGGCGGCTACAATGAGCAGTTCTTC. It encodes CSARRGTGGYNEQFF.

Comments on this clonotype: This beta chain came through as a stray read in a library set up for alpha chains, and its size says little. The rearrangement links TRBV29-1 to TRBJ1-2; possibly TRBD1 for D (5 bases). CDR1 and CDR2 from the germline V gene are SQVTM and ANQGSEA. The V end was cut by 4 bases, the J end by 4 bases, with 7 bases between. The CDR3 loop spans 11 amino acids. CDR3 sequence (DNA): TGCAGCGTTGGGGGACCCTATGGCTACACCTTC. Translated, it gives CSVGGPYGYTF.

This clonotype was recorded many times. The library was built for alpha chains, so this beta chain is an off-target read and its size means little. The genes are TRBV6-1 and TRBJ2-2; 11 nucleotides agree with TRBD2. The length of the CDR3 is 18 residues. Germline loops: CDR1 MNHNS, CDR2 SASEGT. The V segment lost 1 base and the J segment 7 bases; nucleotides outside the gene matches: 11. In nucleotides, the CDR3 is TGTGCCAGCAGTGAAGAGTTAACTAGCGGGAGTTCCATCGGGGAGCTGTTTTTT. This translates into CASSEELTSGSSIGELFF.

Notes on this clonotype: This beta chain is a stray sequence in a library constructed for alpha chains; its clone size is not meaningful. V and J are TRBV20-1 and TRBJ1-5, with 9 bases fitting TRBD1. Germline values: CDR1 DFQATT, CDR2 SNEGSKA (reference sequence). Losses at the gene ends were 6 bases for V and 1 base for J; bases not matched to a gene: 4. The CDR3 consists of 14 residues. The CDR3 DNA sequence: TGCAGTGCAAATGGACAGGGGAGCAATCAGCCCCAGCATTTT. Translated: CSANGQGSNQPQHF.

This clonotype is termed medium-sized. This beta chain slipped into a library made for alpha chains as a stray read, so its size is not meaningful. This chain uses TRBV6-2 or TRBV6-3 with TRBJ1-1, with TRBD1 matching 10 bases. In germline, CDR1 is MNHEY, CDR2 SVGEGT. CDR3 size: 13 residues. Trimming cost V 5 bases and J 4 bases; bases outside gene matches: 1. CDR3 in amino acids: CASSGQGVTEAFF. CDR3 nucleotide sequence: TGTGCCAGCAGTGGACAGGGGGTCACTGAAGCTTTCTTT.

This clonotype was seen only a few times. Little can be read into the size of this beta chain, an off-target read in a library designed for alpha chains. The chain carries TRBV20-1 and TRBJ2-7, with D unclear. This CDR3 spans 13 amino acids. Trimming shortened V by 3 bases and J by 3 bases, and 12 bases separated the two germline ends. In germline, CDR1 is DFQATT, CDR2 SNEGSKA (reference sequence). CDR3 amino acids: CSASGDKYYEQYF. Here the CDR3 DNA reads TGCAGTGCTAGTGGTGACAAGTACTACGAGCAGTACTTC.

By sample fraction, this clonotype is medium-sized (0.01 to 0.1%). The library was built for alpha chains, so this beta chain is an off-target read and its size means little. The genes are TRBV12-3 or TRBV12-4 and TRBJ1-1; D possibly corresponds to TRBD1 (6 bases). Trimming removed 5 bases from V and 10 bases from J, with 14 bases in between. The CDR3 sequence is 12 residues long. CDR3 nucleotide sequence: TGTGCCAGCAGTCCAACAGGGTATGTAGCTTTCTTT. Its protein is CASSPTGYVAFF.

On this clonotype itself: Found in a library prepared for alpha chains, this beta chain is an off-target read, and its abundance has little meaning. The rearrangement joins TRBV7-9 to TRBJ2-7, with no clear D. The V and J ends lost 1 base and 6 bases respectively, with 13 bases between them. The CDR3 runs to 14 residues. CDR1 is SEHNR and CDR2 is FQNEAQ in the germline V gene (reference sequence). CDR3 sequence: CASSLGASPFEQYF. In nucleotides, the CDR3 is TGTGCCAGCAGCTTAGGGGCTTCTCCTTTCGAGCAGTACTTC.

This clonotype was recorded many times. This beta chain lies outside the target of a library built for alpha chains; its clone size means little. The J gene is TRBJ2-3, the V gene TRBV10-3; D could derive from TRBD1 or TRBD2 (5 bases each). Trimming shortened V by 4 bases and J by 2 bases, and 16 bases separated the two germline ends. This CDR3 region has 16 residues. CDR1 and CDR2 (germline): ENHRY, SYGVKD. In nucleotides, the CDR3 is TGTGCCATCAGTGGTGGGACCCGCACCCTCACAGATACGCAGTATTTT. Its translation: CAISGGTRTLTDTQYF.

By share, this clonotype ranks as medium-sized. A library made for alpha chains picked up this beta chain off target, so its size means little. V usage is TRBV29-1 and J usage is TRBJ2-1; no reliable D call. This CDR3 contains 12 residues. V was trimmed by 4 bases and J by 1 base, leaving 5 bases between them. Germline CDR1 SQVTM, CDR2 ANQGSEA. The CDR3 spells CSVGDSYNEQFF. CDR3 nucleotides: TGCAGCGTTGGAGATTCCTACAATGAGCAGTTCTTC.

Ten or more counts support this clonotype. This beta chain turned up in a library designed for alpha chains; as an off-target read, its abundance says little. The chain combines TRBV3-1 with TRBJ1-2; the D gene is possibly TRBD1 (6 bases). Germline V gene sequence: CDR1 LGHDT, CDR2 YNNKEL (reference sequence). This CDR3 region has 15 residues. Trimming removed 1 base at V and 1 base at J, with 10 bases between. The CDR3: CASSQGTESNYGYTF. DNA for the CDR3: TGTGCCAGCAGCCAAGGGACAGAGAGTAACTATGGCTACACCTTC.

A remark on this clonotype: In a library made to pick up alpha chains, this beta chain is a stray read with a size that means little. This chain connects TRBV20-1 to TRBJ2-3; D is uncertain. The germline CDR1 and CDR2 sequences are DFQATT and SNEGSKA (reference sequence). The CDR3 contains 14 residues. V shed 0 bases and J shed 1 base, with 8 bases lying between them. This chain's CDR3 is CSARDWVGTDTQYF. The CDR3 DNA reads TGCAGTGCTAGAGATTGGGTCGGCACAGATACGCAGTATTTT.

This clonotype was seen many times. This beta chain is a stray read from a library made for alpha chains; its abundance is not meaningful. The rearrangement uses TRBV5-1 and TRBJ2-7, with 11 nucleotides matching TRBD2. Trimming took 4 bases from V and 4 from J; bases not matched to a gene: 7. From germline, CDR1 is SGHRS and CDR2 YFSETQ. The CDR3 totals 15 residues. The chain's CDR3 is CASSDTGTSGYEQYF. The CDR3 nucleotides read TGCGCCAGCAGCGATACCGGGACTAGCGGTTACGAGCAGTACTTC.

This clonotype was seen ten or more times. For a library built for alpha chains, this beta chain is a stray read; little rests on its size. This chain joins TRBV25-1 and TRBJ1-2; D ambiguous. This CDR3 has 11 residues. Germline V gives CDR1 MGHDK, CDR2 SYGVNS. The V end lost 8 bases, the J end lost 9 bases, and 13 bases lay between the germline ends. DNA for the CDR3: TGTGCCAGCTATGCCCCCTTTCGCTACACCTTC. Protein product: CASYAPFRYTF.

By sample fraction, this clonotype is medium-sized. Within a library made for alpha chains, this beta chain is off target, and its count is uninformative. The V call is TRBV3-1, the J call TRBJ2-7; no definite D call. The CDR3 has 14 residues. V lost 1 base and J 0 bases, leaving 7 bases between the germline ends. Germline-derived CDR1 and CDR2 are LGHDT and YNNKEL (reference sequence). CDR3 in DNA: TGTGCCAGCAGCCAAGTTAGGGCCTCCTACGAGCAGTACTTC. Its protein product is CASSQVRASYEQYF.

On this clonotype: With the library built for alpha chains, this beta chain is off target and its frequency is not meaningful. The V call is TRBV30, the J call TRBJ2-1; the match to TRBD2 covers 9 bases. The germline gives CDR1 GTSNPN, CDR2 SVGIG (reference sequence). The length of the CDR3 is 13 residues. Trimming cost V 4 bases and J 6 bases; bases outside gene matches: 4. The CDR3 reads CAWTSGNSNEQFF. The CDR3, as DNA: TGTGCCTGGACTAGCGGGAATAGCAATGAGCAGTTCTTC.

There are many counts of this clonotype. This beta chain came through as a stray read in a library set up for alpha chains, and its size says little. The chain has TRBV27 and TRBJ2-3; D not certain. Germline lookup yields CDR1 MNHEY and CDR2 SMNVEV (reference sequence). This CDR3 has 15 amino acids. Trimming stripped 5 bases from V and 6 bases from J, with 18 bases between. Here the CDR3 reads CASSIRPDVEDTQYF. CDR3 bases: TGTGCCAGCAGTATAAGACCCGACGTAGAGGATACGCAGTATTTT.

This clonotype showed up many times. This beta chain was picked up by a library intended for alpha chains and is off target, so its count carries little meaning. The chain employs TRBV20-1 and TRBJ2-3; possibly TRBD1 or TRBD2 for D (5 bases each). Between the trimmed V and J ends, which lost 6 bases and 2 bases, there was a span of 18 bases. The CDR3 totals 15 residues. Germline CDR1 reads DFQATT; CDR2 reads SNEGSKA (reference sequence). The CDR3 coding sequence is TGCAGTGCCCTCCCCCGGGACCTGAACACAGATACGCAGTATTTT. Encoded protein: CSALPRDLNTDTQYF.

This clonotype has at least ten counts. Within a library made for alpha chains, this beta chain is off target, and its count is uninformative. The chain joins TRBV10-3 to TRBJ1-2; D unresolved. Deletions cut 7 bases from V and 4 bases from J, with 10 bases between. CDR3 length: 12 amino acids. Looked up from germline, CDR1 is ENHRY and CDR2 is SYGVKD. The CDR3 coding sequence is TGTGCCATCAACTCCGGATTCTATGGCTACACCTTC. Translation: CAINSGFYGYTF.

This clonotype showed up many times. Since the library was made to target alpha chains, this beta chain is a stray read and its abundance is not meaningful. The V gene is TRBV7-8, the J gene TRBJ1-1; D remains unclear. Germline assignment: CDR1 SGHVS and CDR2 FQNEAQ. The V end was cut by 5 bases, the J end by 0 bases, with 7 bases between. CDR3 length: 13 residues. The CDR3 protein is CASSPRMNTEAFF. The CDR3 DNA follows: TGTGCCAGCAGCCCGCGGATGAACACTGAAGCTTTCTTT.

Judged by abundance, this clonotype is medium-sized. Sequence at one end of the junction differs from germline and may be a read error. In a library made to pick up alpha chains, this beta chain is a stray read with a size that means little. The chain has TRBV7-2 and TRBJ2-7; TRBD2 matches 10 bases. The length of the CDR3 is 16 residues. The germline gives CDR1 SGHTA, CDR2 FQGNSA. The CDR3 DNA sequence: TGTGCCAGCAGCGTAGCAATAGCGGGAGGATCCTACGAGCAGTACTTC. This gives the protein CASSVAIAGGSYEQYF.

This clonotype has a handful of counts. Found in a library prepared for alpha chains, this beta chain is an off-target read, and its abundance has little meaning. The chain couples TRBV29-1 to TRBJ2-7, with D possibly being TRBD1 or TRBD2 (5 bases each). Trimming cost V 7 bases and J 0 bases, with 13 bases left between them. CDR1 and CDR2 (germline): SQVTM, ANQGSEA. The CDR3 is 13 residues long. CDR3 sequence reads: CSAGTHRSYEQYF. CDR3 nucleotide sequence: TGCAGCGCCGGGACCCATCGCTCCTACGAGCAGTACTTC.

There are many counts of this clonotype. The library was prepared for alpha chains; this beta chain is a stray read, so its frequency means little. This chain connects TRBV6-1 to TRBJ2-5; D is ambiguous. This CDR3 has 13 amino acids. The germline gives CDR1 MNHNS, CDR2 SASEGT. The V end was cut by 4 bases, the J end by 1 base, with 7 bases between. In DNA, the CDR3 is TGTGCCAGCAGTGTTTCTATCCAAGAGACCCAGTACTTC. Translated: CASSVSIQETQYF.

This clonotype was seen only a few times. In a library made to pick up alpha chains, this beta chain is a stray read with a size that means little. The V gene is TRBV6-1, the J gene TRBJ1-6; D is ambiguous. With 1 base removed from V and 7 bases from J, the gap between germline ends came to 5 bases. This CDR3 is built from 13 residues. Germline CDR1 and CDR2: MNHNS and SASEGT. The CDR3 sequence is CASSEDPNSPLHF. For the CDR3, the DNA is TGTGCCAGCAGTGAAGACCCCAATTCACCCCTCCACTTT.

This clonotype is medium-sized. A junction boundary mismatches the germline segment, possibly from a read error. With the library built for alpha chains, this beta chain is off target and its frequency is not meaningful. The gene calls are TRBV6-2 or TRBV6-3 and TRBJ2-1; a possible D gene is TRBD2 (6 bases). This CDR3 is 21 amino acids long. Germline CDR1 is MNHEY and CDR2 is SVGEGT. The CDR3 loop reads CTSSYRGLSGAPTSSYNEQFF. The CDR3 DNA is TGTACCAGCAGTTACCGAGGCTTGTCGGGAGCCCCGACTAGCTCCTACAATGAGCAGTTCTTC.

This clonotype is medium-sized (0.01 to 0.1%). This beta chain turned up in a library designed for alpha chains; as an off-target read, its abundance says little. This sequence joins TRBV12-3 or TRBV12-4 and TRBJ1-1; D ambiguous. The V and J ends lost 11 bases and 4 bases respectively, with 20 bases between them. The length of the CDR3 is 14 residues. In nucleotides, the CDR3 is TGTGCCTCCCAAGGGCTCCTCTCGGGCACTGAAGCTTTCTTT. Protein: CASQGLLSGTEAFF.

This clonotype was picked up many times. Because the library targeted alpha chains, this beta chain is an off-target read whose size means little. The chain employs TRBV7-3 and TRBJ2-1; D gene ambiguous. CDR1 is SGHTA, CDR2 FQGTGA, per germline. The germline V and J ends were trimmed by 4 bases and 1 base, with 11 bases remaining between them. CDR3 length equals 15 residues. CDR3 amino acids: CASSSQYGSYNEQFF. In nucleotides, the CDR3 is TGTGCCAGCAGCTCCCAATATGGGTCCTACAATGAGCAGTTCTTC.

This clonotype ranks as medium-sized. As an off-target read in a library built for alpha chains, this beta chain has a frequency of little significance. V gene TRBV11-3 combines with J gene TRBJ2-7; no reliable D call. V lost 3 bases and J 4 bases, leaving 7 bases between the germline ends. The CDR3 sequence is 12 residues long. CDR1 is SGHNT and CDR2 is YENEEA in the germline V gene. The CDR3 DNA reads as TGTGCCAGCAGCTTTAACGGGTACGAGCAGTACTTC. Its translation: CASSFNGYEQYF. Filled out from reference TRBV11-3 and TRBJ2-7, the complete variable domain reads EAGVVQSPRYKIIEKKQPVAFWCNPISGHNTLYWYLQNLGQGPELLIRYENEEAVDDSQLPKDRFSAERLKGVDSTLKIQPAELGDSAVYLCASSFNGYEQYFGPGTRLTVT.

This clonotype is medium-sized in the sample. In a library made to pick up alpha chains, this beta chain is a stray read with a size that means little. This chain uses TRBV10-3 with TRBJ1-5; D gene ambiguous. Trimming cost V 0 bases and J 3 bases, with 6 bases left between them. CDR1 and CDR2 from the germline V gene are ENHRY and SYGVKD. This CDR3 is built from 14 residues. CDR3 sequence: CAISESTSNQPQHF. DNA for the CDR3: TGTGCCATCAGTGAGTCTACCTCCAATCAGCCCCAGCATTTT.